A selection of T cell receptor beta chains follows, all from one sample in a study of pediatric ulcerative colitis. The method was immunoSEQ multiplex PCR; TCRdb's version includes in-frame clones alone and lacks a portion of them. This sample has around 40,000 clones, with 75% found just once. The source material was gut tissue. The receptors derive from a boy between 10 and 17 years old with severe ulcerative colitis. Both conserved end residues are part of each CDR3. The order of the fields is V gene, J gene, CDR3 protein.

v_call: TRBV6-1
j_call: TRBJ2-5
cdr3_aa: CASRPGQGSKTQYF

v_call: TRBV5-1
j_call: TRBJ2-7
cdr3_aa: CASSRAVSYEQYF

v_call: TRBV7-9
j_call: TRBJ1-2
cdr3_aa: CASSFSPPRDYGYTF

v_call: TRBV7-3
j_call: TRBJ2-3
cdr3_aa: CASSPRPGSTDTQYF

v_call: TRBV2
j_call: TRBJ1-5
cdr3_aa: CASSEVSPGPVRF

v_call: TRBV7-9
j_call: TRBJ1-4
cdr3_aa: CASSPFSGTTNEKLFF

v_call: TRBV7-9
j_call: TRBJ2-2
cdr3_aa: CASSLRRGSGNTGELFF

v_call: TRBV7-8
j_call: TRBJ1-5
cdr3_aa: CASSSGTRGQPQHF

v_call: TRBV28
j_call: TRBJ2-2
cdr3_aa: CASERGVGTPLFF

v_call: TRBV4-1
j_call: TRBJ1-3
cdr3_aa: CASSQARDPGSGNTIYF

v_call: TRBV6-5
j_call: TRBJ2-7
cdr3_aa: CASSLARNPYEQYF

v_call: TRBV4-1
j_call: TRBJ1-1
cdr3_aa: CASSQESGRDKPKNTEAFF

v_call: TRBV19
j_call: TRBJ1-1
cdr3_aa: CASSQWEGIAEAFF

v_call: TRBV5-4
j_call: NA
cdr3_aa: CASSVAAPGRQGGEQYF

v_call: TRBV7-9
j_call: TRBJ1-2
cdr3_aa: CASSLAQLDGYTF

v_call: TRBV6-1
j_call: TRBJ2-1
cdr3_aa: CASREPGQGYYEQFF

v_call: TRBV25-1
j_call: TRBJ1-4
cdr3_aa: CASSEWGQGGEKLFF

v_call: TRBV28
j_call: TRBJ2-1
cdr3_aa: CASSLKVAGLNEQFF

v_call: TRBV19
j_call: TRBJ1-1
cdr3_aa: CASSSKGDTEAFF

v_call: TRBV28
j_call: TRBJ1-1
cdr3_aa: CASSLQGLGTEAFF